The rows below give T cell receptor beta chains drawn from one sample of a study of shared clonotypes between healthy human individuals. Sequencing used immunoSEQ multiplex PCR; TCRdb keeps in-frame clones, though not all of them. The sample lists about 680,000 clones, 92% occurring once. The sequencing input was naive CD8+ T cells sorted from blood. The source is a man younger than 40 in good health. The CDR3 runs from the conserved cysteine through the conserved F or W. Fields, in order: clone size, J gene, D gene, V gene, CDR3 protein, CDR3 DNA. A D gene is named only where the DNA matches it firmly. A clone size is listed for some rows: how often the clone was seen (once, few, many), or a class if it is expanded.

size: -
J: TRBJ2-2
D: -
V: TRBV28
CDR3: CASSFLATDHGGELFF
DNA: TGTGCCAGCAGTTTCCTCGCCACGGATCACGGCGGGGAGCTGTTTTTT

size: -
J: TRBJ2-1
D: -
V: TRBV7-2
CDR3: CASSPPKSGEGNEQFF
DNA: TGTGCCAGCAGCCCCCCGAAGTCGGGAGAGGGCAATGAGCAGTTCTTC

size: -
J: TRBJ2-7
D: -
V: TRBV5-4
CDR3: CASSLVGVNSYEQYF
DNA: TGTGCCAGCAGCTTGGTGGGGGTGAACTCCTACGAGCAGTACTTC

size: -
J: TRBJ2-5
D: -
V: TRBV7-2
CDR3: CASSPEEGRLQETQYF
DNA: TGTGCCAGCAGCCCGGAGGAGGGACGGCTACAAGAGACCCAGTACTTC

size: -
J: TRBJ2-5
D: -
V: TRBV7-9
CDR3: CASSLDKETQYF
DNA: TGTGCCAGCAGCTTAGACAAAGAGACCCAGTACTTC

size: -
J: TRBJ2-1
D: -
V: TRBV27
CDR3: CASSLNGEEYNEQFF
DNA: TGTGCCAGCAGTTTAAACGGTGAGGAGTACAATGAGCAGTTCTTC

size: -
J: TRBJ2-7
D: -
V: TRBV18
CDR3: CASSPVRLSSYEQYF
DNA: TGTGCCAGCTCACCTGTCAGGCTGAGCTCCTACGAGCAGTACTTC

size: -
J: TRBJ2-3
D: TRBD2
V: TRBV12-5
CDR3: CASGFSGTRDTDTQYF
DNA: TGTGCTAGTGGTTTTAGCGGGACTAGAGATACAGATACGCAGTATTTT

size: once
J: TRBJ2-1
D: TRBD2
V: TRBV7-9
CDR3: CASSATLAGVFDEQFF
DNA: TGTGCCAGCAGCGCAACACTAGCGGGAGTATTTGATGAGCAGTTCTTC

size: -
J: TRBJ2-7
D: TRBD1
V: TRBV6-5
CDR3: CASSYQGATYEQYF
DNA: TGTGCCAGCAGTTACCAGGGGGCTACCTACGAGCAGTACTTC

size: -
J: TRBJ2-1
D: -
V: TRBV7-6
CDR3: CASSLQGSSYNEQFF
DNA: TGTGCCAGCAGCTTACAGGGGAGCTCCTACAATGAGCAGTTCTTC

size: -
J: TRBJ2-1
D: -
V: TRBV29-1
CDR3: CSVDPVGSDNEQFF
DNA: TGCAGCGTTGATCCCGTAGGGTCGGACAATGAGCAGTTCTTC

size: -
J: TRBJ2-7
D: -
V: TRBV27
CDR3: CASSSPGRSSYEQYF
DNA: TGTGCCAGCAGTTCACCGGGACGGAGTTCCTACGAGCAGTACTTC

size: -
J: TRBJ2-7
D: -
V: TRBV7-9
CDR3: CASSSNSREQYF
DNA: TGTGCCAGCAGCTCGAACTCCCGCGAGCAGTACTTC

size: -
J: TRBJ2-2
D: -
V: TRBV6-1
CDR3: CASIEHSNTGELFF
DNA: TGTGCCAGCATCGAACATTCGAACACCGGGGAGCTGTTTTTT

size: -
J: TRBJ2-1
D: TRBD2
V: TRBV9
CDR3: CASSTPSGGNLPYNEQFF
DNA: TGTGCCAGCAGCACACCCAGCGGGGGCAACCTCCCCTACAATGAGCAGTTCTTC

size: -
J: TRBJ2-7
D: -
V: TRBV5-1
CDR3: CASSSGPLPGSYEQYF
DNA: TGCGCCAGCAGCTCTGGACCCCTTCCGGGGTCCTACGAGCAGTACTTC

size: -
J: TRBJ2-7
D: -
V: TRBV28
CDR3: CASSFGTTYEQYF
DNA: TGTGCCAGCAGTTTCGGGACGACCTACGAGCAGTACTTC

size: -
J: TRBJ2-1
D: TRBD2
V: TRBV27
CDR3: CASSSPGTSVNEQFF
DNA: TGTGCCAGCAGTTCGCCGGGGACTAGCGTAAATGAGCAGTTCTTC

size: -
J: TRBJ2-1
D: TRBD1
V: TRBV5-5
CDR3: CASSLGGQSYNEQFF
DNA: TGTGCCAGCAGCTTGGGGGGACAGAGCTACAATGAGCAGTTCTTC

size: -
J: TRBJ2-7
D: TRBD2
V: TRBV7-2
CDR3: CASSLEGGLAGPPYEQYF
DNA: TGTGCCAGCAGCTTAGAGGGGGGACTAGCGGGCCCACCCTACGAGCAGTACTTC

size: once
J: TRBJ1-1
D: -
V: TRBV7-9
CDR3: CASSPPNRRNTEAFF
DNA: TGTGCCAGCAGTCCACCTAACAGGAGGAACACTGAAGCTTTCTTT

size: -
J: TRBJ2-1
D: -
V: TRBV9
CDR3: CASSVEGQNNEQFF
DNA: TGTGCCAGCAGCGTAGAGGGGCAAAACAATGAGCAGTTCTTC

size: -
J: TRBJ2-2
D: -
V: TRBV28
CDR3: CASSLEVSSAGGGELFF
DNA: TGTGCCAGCAGTTTAGAGGTTTCCAGCGCGGGCGGCGGGGAGCTGTTTTTT

size: -
J: TRBJ2-5
D: TRBD2
V: TRBV28
CDR3: CASSLSLAGQKETQYF
DNA: TGTGCCAGCAGTTTATCGCTAGCGGGGCAAAAAGAGACCCAGTACTTC

size: -
J: TRBJ2-1
D: -
V: TRBV7-8
CDR3: CASSLSNEQFF
DNA: TGTGCCAGCAGCTTATCAAATGAGCAGTTCTTC

size: -
J: TRBJ1-2
D: -
V: TRBV28
CDR3: CASSFRGDYGYTF
DNA: TGTGCCAGCAGTTTTAGGGGAGACTATGGCTACACCTTC

size: once
J: TRBJ2-1
D: TRBD2
V: TRBV19
CDR3: CASTRLAGAYNEQFF
DNA: TGTGCCAGTACCCGTCTTGCGGGGGCCTACAATGAGCAGTTCTTC

size: -
J: TRBJ2-7
D: TRBD1
V: TRBV14
CDR3: CASSQYRGPTYEQYF
DNA: TGTGCCAGCAGCCAATACAGGGGGCCAACCTACGAGCAGTACTTC

size: -
J: TRBJ2-7
D: TRBD1
V: TRBV11-2
CDR3: CASSFGTGGSYEQYF
DNA: TGTGCCAGCAGCTTCGGGACAGGGGGCTCCTACGAGCAGTACTTC

size: -
J: TRBJ1-5
D: -
V: TRBV12-5
CDR3: CASGLVVRKGYSNQPQHF
DNA: TGTGCTAGTGGTTTGGTGGTAAGGAAGGGATATAGCAATCAGCCCCAGCATTTT

size: -
J: TRBJ2-2
D: TRBD2
V: TRBV9
CDR3: CASSVEAGEVTGELFF
DNA: TGTGCCAGCAGCGTAGAGGCGGGAGAGGTCACCGGGGAGCTGTTTTTT

size: -
J: TRBJ1-3
D: -
V: TRBV11-2
CDR3: CASSFGTLENTIYF
DNA: TGTGCCAGCAGCTTTGGTACTCTGGAAAACACCATATATTTT

size: -
J: TRBJ2-7
D: TRBD1
V: TRBV27
CDR3: CASSPGTVAYEQYF
DNA: TGTGCCAGCAGCCCCGGGACAGTGGCCTACGAGCAGTACTTC

size: -
J: TRBJ1-5
D: -
V: TRBV27
CDR3: CASSPGSGQPQHF
DNA: TGTGCCAGCAGTCCTGGGTCAGGTCAGCCCCAGCATTTT

size: -
J: TRBJ1-2
D: TRBD1
V: TRBV11-2
CDR3: CASSSTGVTYGYTF
DNA: TGTGCCAGCAGCTCGACAGGGGTGACCTATGGCTACACCTTC

size: -
J: TRBJ2-5
D: -
V: TRBV7-6
CDR3: CASSLEWGAEGETQYF
DNA: TGTGCCAGCAGCTTAGAATGGGGGGCCGAGGGAGAGACCCAGTACTTC

size: -
J: TRBJ2-5
D: TRBD1
V: TRBV15
CDR3: CATSIRRDRGQETQYF
DNA: TGTGCCACCAGCATAAGAAGGGACAGGGGACAAGAGACCCAGTACTTC

size: -
J: TRBJ2-7
D: -
V: TRBV27
CDR3: CASSVGRSYEQYF
DNA: TGTGCCAGCAGTGTAGGCCGGAGCTACGAGCAGTACTTC

size: -
J: TRBJ2-5
D: TRBD2
V: TRBV4-1
CDR3: CASSQPTSGFETQYF
DNA: TGCGCCAGCAGCCAACCTACTAGCGGGTTTGAGACCCAGTACTTC

size: -
J: TRBJ2-3
D: TRBD1
V: TRBV5-1
CDR3: CASSEDRVGLSTDTQYF
DNA: TGCGCCAGCAGCGAGGACAGGGTTGGTTTAAGCACAGATACGCAGTATTTT

size: -
J: TRBJ2-7
D: TRBD1
V: TRBV28
CDR3: CASSNPRTGGPYEQYF
DNA: TGTGCCAGCAGTAACCCCAGGACAGGGGGCCCCTACGAGCAGTACTTC

size: -
J: TRBJ2-1
D: -
V: TRBV12-5
CDR3: CASGLGGLGNEQFF
DNA: TGTGCTAGTGGTTTAGGGGGGCTTGGCAATGAGCAGTTCTTC

size: -
J: TRBJ1-1
D: -
V: TRBV10-3
CDR3: CAIQGDDTEAFF
DNA: TGTGCCATCCAAGGGGATGACACTGAAGCTTTCTTT

size: once
J: TRBJ2-2
D: -
V: TRBV7-9
CDR3: CASSHAMAINTGELFF
DNA: TGTGCCAGCAGCCACGCGATGGCAATTAACACCGGGGAGCTGTTTTTT

size: -
J: TRBJ2-1
D: -
V: TRBV28
CDR3: CASRNPPINSYNEQFF
DNA: TGTGCCAGCAGGAACCCCCCGATCAACTCCTACAATGAGCAGTTCTTC

size: -
J: TRBJ2-5
D: -
V: TRBV15
CDR3: CATSHGETGYQETQYF
DNA: TGTGCCACCAGCCACGGGGAAACGGGCTACCAAGAGACCCAGTACTTC

size: -
J: TRBJ1-3
D: -
V: TRBV7-9
CDR3: CATRKSSGNTIYF
DNA: TGTGCCACGCGGAAGAGCTCTGGAAACACCATATATTTT

size: -
J: TRBJ2-1
D: TRBD2
V: TRBV5-5
CDR3: CASSSWTSDNEQFF
DNA: TGTGCCAGCAGCTCCTGGACTAGCGACAATGAGCAGTTCTTC

size: -
J: TRBJ2-3
D: -
V: TRBV5-5
CDR3: CASSWDSRTDTQYF
DNA: TGTGCCAGCAGCTGGGACTCCCGCACAGATACGCAGTATTTT

size: -
J: TRBJ1-4
D: -
V: TRBV28
CDR3: CASSNLINRELATNEKLFF
DNA: TGTGCCAGCAGCAACCTAATCAACAGGGAACTTGCAACTAATGAAAAACTGTTTTTT

size: -
J: TRBJ2-3
D: -
V: TRBV11-2
CDR3: CASSLDSDTQYF
DNA: TGTGCCAGCAGCTTAGATTCAGATACGCAGTATTTT

size: few
J: TRBJ2-1
D: -
V: TRBV4-1
CDR3: CASSQTDAYNEQFF
DNA: TGCGCCAGCAGCCAAACGGACGCCTACAATGAGCAGTTCTTC

size: -
J: TRBJ1-2
D: -
V: TRBV19
CDR3: CASSIDLAGAVNYGYTF
DNA: TGTGCCAGTAGTATAGATCTAGCCGGGGCCGTCAACTATGGCTACACCTTC

size: -
J: TRBJ2-3
D: -
V: TRBV18
CDR3: CASSPGSDTQYF
DNA: TGTGCCAGCTCACCAGGATCAGATACGCAGTATTTT